Below, one T cell receptor beta chain is given with its context. V shed 8 bases, J shed 4 bases, and the junction held 4 bases outside the gene matches. The CDR3 is 14 amino acids. Germline-derived CDR1 and CDR2 are SGHRS and YFSETQ. The data are from a study of cytomegalovirus exposure and HLA in healthy donors. PCR was performed using 60 Vbeta and 13 Jbeta primers. Method: immunoSEQ multiplex PCR; TCRdb's copy keeps in-frame clones and lacks some. The sample has 40,000 to 55,000 clones; 60% to 75% are singletons. The chain is built from TRBV5-1 and TRBJ2-2; 11 positions match TRBD2. Sequenced: PBMCs. The clonotype was recovered from a woman between 50 and 59 years old in good health and CMV-seronegative. The CDR3, as DNA: TGCGCCAGTACCGGGACTAGCGGCACCGGGGAGCTGTTTTTT. Translated: CASTGTSGTGELFF.